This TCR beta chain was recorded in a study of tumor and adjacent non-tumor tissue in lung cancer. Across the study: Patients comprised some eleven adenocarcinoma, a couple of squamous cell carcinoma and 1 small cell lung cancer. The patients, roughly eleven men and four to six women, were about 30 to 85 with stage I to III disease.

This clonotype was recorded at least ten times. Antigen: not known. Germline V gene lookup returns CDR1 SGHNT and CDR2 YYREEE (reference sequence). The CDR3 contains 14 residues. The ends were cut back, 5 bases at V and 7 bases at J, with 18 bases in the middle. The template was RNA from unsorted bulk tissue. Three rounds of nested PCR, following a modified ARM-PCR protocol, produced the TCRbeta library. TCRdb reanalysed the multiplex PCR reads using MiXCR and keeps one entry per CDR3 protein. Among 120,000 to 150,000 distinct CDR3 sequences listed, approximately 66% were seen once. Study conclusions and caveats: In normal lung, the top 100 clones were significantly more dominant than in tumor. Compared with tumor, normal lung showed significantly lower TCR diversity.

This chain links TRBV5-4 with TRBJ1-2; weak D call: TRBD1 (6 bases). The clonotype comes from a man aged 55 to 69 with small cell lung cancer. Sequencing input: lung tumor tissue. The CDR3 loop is CASRGPGTPPGYTF. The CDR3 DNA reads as TGTGCCAGCAGGGGGCCCGGGACACCACCTGGCTACACCTTC.